This T cell receptor beta chain was observed in a study of T cell repertoires in cytomegalovirus infection. TCRdb reanalysed the reads using MiXCR and keeps one entry per CDR3 protein. Of around 540,000 distinct CDR3 sequences in the sample, around 30% were seen once. The CDR3 has 15 amino acids. Germline CDR1 is MGHRA and CDR2 is YSYEKL. The ends were cut back, 3 bases at V and 5 bases at J, with 16 bases in the middle. With regard to this clonotype: Its specificity is unknown.

Sequenced material: cultured PBMCs, taken from culture after CMV antigen stimulation. The chain carries TRBV4-1 and TRBJ2-5; D might be TRBD2 (6 bases). This TCR came from a human donor in good health (CMV status not recorded). Some clones in this sample may be carry-over from other donors' samples. The CDR3 sequence: CASSQGTLAWETQYF. In DNA, the CDR3 is TGCGCCAGCAGCCAGGGTACACTAGCCTGGGAGACCCAGTACTTC.